This T cell receptor (beta chain) comes out of a study of blood T cell repertoires in COVID-19. Study at large: Samples of COVID-19 (acute and convalescent) were obtained from the United States, Italy and Spain. In each case, the material was cDNA or gDNA derived from T cells, B-cell-depleted T cells, or PBMCs.

Per the original methods: Reference gene primer amplification in the assay estimated nucleated cell counts. The method was immunoSEQ multiplex PCR; TCRdb's version includes in-frame clones alone and lacks a portion of them. V, J and clone size reflect that table, while D and trimming were determined from the DNA. The sample shows about 280,000 clones, roughly 86% of them seen only once. The V and J ends lost 5 bases and 7 bases respectively, with 18 bases between them. This CDR3 contains 15 residues. The germline V gene encodes CDR1 LNHDA and CDR2 SQIVND (reference sequence). Material: peripheral blood. V and J are TRBV19 and TRBJ1-5; a weak D match, TRBD1 (6 bases). The TCR originated in a man aged 18 to 30 with active or convalescent COVID-19. CDR3 residues: CASSPPPGEIQPQHF. CDR3 in DNA: TGTGCCAGTAGTCCTCCGCCAGGGGAGATACAGCCCCAGCATTTT.